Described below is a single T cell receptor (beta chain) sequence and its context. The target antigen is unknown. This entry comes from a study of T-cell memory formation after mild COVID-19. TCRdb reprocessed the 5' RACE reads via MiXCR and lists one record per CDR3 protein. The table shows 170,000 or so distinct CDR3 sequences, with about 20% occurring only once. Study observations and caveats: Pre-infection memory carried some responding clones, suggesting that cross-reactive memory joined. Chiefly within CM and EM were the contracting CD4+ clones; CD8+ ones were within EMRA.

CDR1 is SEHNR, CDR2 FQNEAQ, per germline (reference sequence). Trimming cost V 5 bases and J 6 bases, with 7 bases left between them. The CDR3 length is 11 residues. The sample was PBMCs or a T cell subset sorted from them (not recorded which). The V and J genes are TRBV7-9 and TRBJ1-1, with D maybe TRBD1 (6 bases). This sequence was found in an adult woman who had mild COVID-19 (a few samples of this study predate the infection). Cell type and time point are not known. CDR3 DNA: TGTGCCAGCAGCGAGGGGGCTGAAGCTTTCTTT. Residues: CASSEGAEAFF.